This is a list of T cell receptor beta chains from one sample in a study of blood T cell repertoires in COVID-19. Sequencing was performed with immunoSEQ multiplex PCR; in TCRdb, only in-frame clones are kept and a portion is missing. The table has roughly 150,000 clones, about four fifths seen once. The source material was peripheral blood. These receptors were obtained from a woman aged 60-75 years with COVID-19, enrolled during active disease. Each CDR3 is given with its conserved first and last residue. D genes are given only for firm matches. For some rows the clone size is stated as once, few or many, or as a class when expanded; others skip it.

j_call: TRBJ2-1; v_call: TRBV9; d_call: .; clone_size: .; cdr3_aa: CASSVGFGRLNNEQFF; cdr3_nt: TGTGCCAGCAGCGTAGGTTTTGGGCGATTAAACAATGAGCAGTTCTTC
j_call: TRBJ2-1; v_call: TRBV7-3; d_call: .; clone_size: .; cdr3_aa: CASSLIAVGHEQFF; cdr3_nt: TGTGCCAGCAGCCTAATAGCGGTCGGCCATGAGCAGTTCTTC
j_call: TRBJ1-1; v_call: TRBV7-2; d_call: .; clone_size: .; cdr3_aa: CASSLGGAVPEAFF; cdr3_nt: TGTGCCAGCAGCTTAGGGGGCGCGGTCCCTGAAGCTTTCTTT
j_call: TRBJ1-3; v_call: TRBV11-1; d_call: .; clone_size: .; cdr3_aa: CASSAGGPGNTIYF; cdr3_nt: TGTGCCAGCAGCGCGGGTGGGCCTGGAAACACCATATATTTT
j_call: TRBJ1-5; v_call: TRBV18; d_call: .; clone_size: few; cdr3_aa: CASSPPGRQNQPQHF; cdr3_nt: TGTGCCAGCTCACCACCGGGCAGGCAGAATCAGCCCCAGCATTTT
j_call: TRBJ2-1; v_call: TRBV5-1; d_call: TRBD2; clone_size: .; cdr3_aa: CASRPGTSGLYNEQFF; cdr3_nt: TGCGCCAGCAGACCCGGGACTAGCGGGCTCTACAATGAGCAGTTCTTC
j_call: TRBJ1-3; v_call: TRBV30; d_call: TRBD1; clone_size: few; cdr3_aa: CAWSGDRGWENTIYF; cdr3_nt: TGTGCCTGGAGTGGCGACAGGGGATGGGAAAACACCATATATTTT
j_call: TRBJ1-1; v_call: TRBV7-9; d_call: .; clone_size: .; cdr3_aa: CASSTTGTPKNTEAFF; cdr3_nt: TGTGCCAGCAGCACGACCGGGACACCCAAGAACACTGAAGCTTTCTTT
j_call: TRBJ1-6; v_call: TRBV2; d_call: .; clone_size: few; cdr3_aa: CASSETPGYNSPLHF; cdr3_nt: TGTGCCAGCAGTGAAACCCCCGGCTATAATTCACCCCTCCACTTT
j_call: TRBJ2-2; v_call: TRBV7-2; d_call: .; clone_size: .; cdr3_aa: CASSLTRNTGELFF; cdr3_nt: TGTGCCAGCAGCTTAACTCGGAACACCGGGGAGCTGTTTTTT
j_call: TRBJ2-3; v_call: TRBV21-1; d_call: .; clone_size: .; cdr3_aa: CASTSDLPSTDTQYF; cdr3_nt: TGTGCCAGCACCTCGGACTTACCCTCCACAGATACGCAGTATTTT
j_call: TRBJ1-4; v_call: TRBV20-1; d_call: .; clone_size: .; cdr3_aa: CSASLQGGEKLFF; cdr3_nt: TGCAGTGCTAGTCTGCAGGGTGGAGAAAAACTGTTTTTT
j_call: TRBJ2-1; v_call: TRBV9; d_call: .; clone_size: .; cdr3_aa: CASSVVGGVYNEQFF; cdr3_nt: TGTGCCAGCAGCGTAGTCGGGGGAGTCTACAATGAGCAGTTCTTC
j_call: TRBJ1-2; v_call: TRBV19; d_call: .; clone_size: .; cdr3_aa: CASSMGLGDYGYTF; cdr3_nt: TGTGCCAGTAGTATGGGCCTGGGTGACTATGGCTACACCTTC
j_call: TRBJ2-1; v_call: TRBV28; d_call: TRBD2; clone_size: .; cdr3_aa: CASSRQPGGYFF; cdr3_nt: TGTGCCAGCAGTCGACAGCCCGGGGGGTATTTCTTC
j_call: TRBJ1-2; v_call: TRBV29-1; d_call: .; clone_size: many; cdr3_aa: CSASDNYGYTF; cdr3_nt: TGCAGCGCCTCAGATAACTATGGCTACACCTTC
j_call: TRBJ2-2; v_call: TRBV30; d_call: .; clone_size: once; cdr3_aa: CAWSVRGIGELFF; cdr3_nt: TGTGCCTGGAGTGTACGCGGGATCGGGGAGCTGTTTTTT
j_call: TRBJ2-7; v_call: TRBV20-1; d_call: TRBD2; clone_size: once; cdr3_aa: CSASLSGSGAEQYF; cdr3_nt: TGCAGTGCTAGTCTTAGCGGGAGCGGAGCCGAGCAGTACTTC
j_call: TRBJ2-7; v_call: TRBV19; d_call: .; clone_size: .; cdr3_aa: CASSMNPQGGEQYF; cdr3_nt: TGTGCCAGTAGTATGAACCCCCAGGGTGGCGAGCAGTACTTC
j_call: TRBJ1-6; v_call: TRBV5-6; d_call: .; clone_size: once; cdr3_aa: CASSRGQTGSSPLHF; cdr3_nt: TGTGCCAGCAGCCGAGGACAGACCGGGTCCTCACCCCTCCACTTT
j_call: TRBJ2-5; v_call: TRBV5-1; d_call: TRBD2; clone_size: .; cdr3_aa: CASRDPTSGSQTQYF; cdr3_nt: TGCGCCAGCAGGGATCCGACTAGCGGGAGCCAGACCCAGTACTTC
j_call: TRBJ2-7; v_call: TRBV7-8; d_call: TRBD2; clone_size: .; cdr3_aa: CASSLRRTPGLAGGIYEQYF; cdr3_nt: TGTGCCAGCAGCTTACGCCGAACCCCTGGACTAGCGGGAGGAATCTACGAGCAGTACTTC
j_call: TRBJ2-5; v_call: TRBV9; d_call: .; clone_size: .; cdr3_aa: CASSARDSRNRETQYF; cdr3_nt: TGTGCCAGCAGCGCCCGGGACTCTAGAAATCGGGAGACCCAGTACTTC
j_call: TRBJ1-1; v_call: TRBV18; d_call: .; clone_size: .; cdr3_aa: CASAPGGMNTEAFF; cdr3_nt: TGTGCCAGCGCCCCGGGGGGAATGAACACTGAAGCTTTCTTT
j_call: TRBJ1-3; v_call: TRBV6-5; d_call: .; clone_size: .; cdr3_aa: CASSYQGPSSGNTIYF; cdr3_nt: TGTGCCAGCAGTTACCAGGGTCCGTCCTCTGGAAACACCATATATTTT
j_call: TRBJ2-1; v_call: TRBV5-1; d_call: TRBD2; clone_size: .; cdr3_aa: CASSPTTSSGEQFF; cdr3_nt: TGCGCCAGCAGCCCCACGACTAGCAGCGGGGAGCAGTTCTTC
j_call: TRBJ2-2; v_call: TRBV11-2; d_call: .; clone_size: .; cdr3_aa: CASSLLGGTGELFF; cdr3_nt: TGTGCCAGCAGCTTACTAGGAGGTACCGGGGAGCTGTTTTTT
j_call: TRBJ2-7; v_call: TRBV19; d_call: TRBD2; clone_size: few; cdr3_aa: CASSSGILAGERSEQYF; cdr3_nt: TGTGCCAGTAGTAGCGGAATCCTAGCGGGAGAACGGAGCGAGCAGTACTTC
j_call: TRBJ1-5; v_call: TRBV18; d_call: TRBD1; clone_size: .; cdr3_aa: CASNTGTVLNQPQHF; cdr3_nt: TGTGCCAGCAACACCGGGACAGTACTCAATCAGCCCCAGCATTTT
j_call: TRBJ1-2; v_call: TRBV12-3/TRBV12-4; d_call: .; clone_size: once; cdr3_aa: CASSFQGFYGYTF; cdr3_nt: TGTGCCAGCAGTTTCCAGGGGTTCTATGGCTACACCTTC
j_call: TRBJ2-2; v_call: TRBV7-3; d_call: TRBD1; clone_size: .; cdr3_aa: CASSLRGDRRELFF; cdr3_nt: TGTGCCAGCAGCTTAAGAGGGGACAGGCGGGAGCTGTTTTTT
j_call: TRBJ2-5; v_call: TRBV15; d_call: .; clone_size: .; cdr3_aa: CATSRGQIQETQYF; cdr3_nt: TGTGCCACCAGCAGAGGGCAGATTCAAGAGACCCAGTACTTC
j_call: TRBJ1-5; v_call: TRBV10-1; d_call: .; clone_size: few; cdr3_aa: CASSDGVNQPQHF; cdr3_nt: TGCGCCAGCAGTGACGGGGTCAATCAGCCCCAGCATTTT
j_call: TRBJ2-1; v_call: TRBV24-1; d_call: TRBD2; clone_size: .; cdr3_aa: CATSDLTSGTYNEQFF; cdr3_nt: TGTGCCACCAGTGATCTGACTAGCGGGACCTACAATGAGCAGTTCTTC
j_call: TRBJ2-7; v_call: TRBV6-5; d_call: TRBD1; clone_size: .; cdr3_aa: CASSEGAVGYEQYF; cdr3_nt: TGTGCCAGCAGCGAGGGGGCGGTTGGCTACGAGCAGTACTTC
j_call: TRBJ1-2; v_call: TRBV5-1; d_call: .; clone_size: once; cdr3_aa: CASSLLGRNYGYTF; cdr3_nt: TGCGCCAGCAGCTTGTTGGGCAGGAACTATGGCTACACCTTC
j_call: TRBJ2-3; v_call: TRBV28; d_call: TRBD1; clone_size: .; cdr3_aa: CASSSLDRVSDTQYF; cdr3_nt: TGTGCCAGCAGTTCCCTTGACAGGGTATCAGATACGCAGTATTTT
j_call: TRBJ2-2; v_call: TRBV30; d_call: TRBD2; clone_size: .; cdr3_aa: CAFGLAGQNTGELFF; cdr3_nt: TGTGCCTTCGGACTAGCGGGCCAAAACACCGGGGAGCTGTTTTTT
j_call: TRBJ2-5; v_call: TRBV7-2; d_call: TRBD1; clone_size: .; cdr3_aa: CASSTSGTGEETQYF; cdr3_nt: TGTGCCAGCAGCACGTCCGGGACAGGGGAAGAGACCCAGTACTTC
j_call: TRBJ2-2; v_call: TRBV5-5; d_call: TRBD1; clone_size: .; cdr3_aa: CASSRKTGTDTGELFF; cdr3_nt: TGTGCCAGCAGCCGAAAAACCGGGACAGACACCGGGGAGCTGTTTTTT
j_call: TRBJ2-5; v_call: TRBV5-1; d_call: .; clone_size: many; cdr3_aa: CASSSLAQSQETQYF; cdr3_nt: TGCGCCAGCAGTTCTCTAGCGCAATCCCAAGAGACCCAGTACTTC
j_call: TRBJ1-3; v_call: TRBV6-5; d_call: .; clone_size: once; cdr3_aa: CASRQLTGSGNTIYF; cdr3_nt: TGTGCCAGCCGACAACTGACAGGCTCTGGAAACACCATATATTTT
j_call: TRBJ2-7; v_call: TRBV29-1; d_call: .; clone_size: .; cdr3_aa: CSATSDSSYEQYF; cdr3_nt: TGCAGCGCCACCTCGGACAGCTCCTACGAGCAGTACTTC
j_call: TRBJ2-7; v_call: TRBV5-1; d_call: .; clone_size: .; cdr3_aa: CASSPDSYEQYF; cdr3_nt: TGCGCCAGCAGCCCGGACAGCTACGAGCAGTACTTC
j_call: TRBJ1-1; v_call: TRBV5-1; d_call: TRBD1; clone_size: .; cdr3_aa: CASSAGTGVSMNTEAFF; cdr3_nt: TGCGCCAGCAGCGCCGGGACAGGGGTGAGCATGAACACTGAAGCTTTCTTT
j_call: TRBJ2-1; v_call: TRBV5-6; d_call: TRBD2; clone_size: .; cdr3_aa: CASSPGLANAYNEQFF; cdr3_nt: TGTGCCAGCAGCCCAGGACTAGCGAACGCCTACAATGAGCAGTTCTTC
j_call: TRBJ2-1; v_call: TRBV11-2; d_call: .; clone_size: .; cdr3_aa: CASRGVYNEQFF; cdr3_nt: TGTGCCAGCAGGGGAGTATACAATGAGCAGTTCTTC
j_call: TRBJ2-1; v_call: TRBV11-2; d_call: TRBD2; clone_size: .; cdr3_aa: CASSLDQGLAGGDEQFF; cdr3_nt: TGTGCCAGCAGCTTAGATCAAGGACTAGCGGGAGGCGATGAGCAGTTCTTC
j_call: TRBJ2-7; v_call: TRBV5-4; d_call: .; clone_size: .; cdr3_aa: CASSLVQRRPSDEQYF; cdr3_nt: TGTGCCAGCAGCTTGGTCCAGCGGAGACCCTCTGACGAGCAGTACTTC
j_call: TRBJ2-5; v_call: TRBV30; d_call: TRBD2; clone_size: .; cdr3_aa: CAWRGGLAGPETQYF; cdr3_nt: TGTGCCTGGAGGGGGGGACTAGCGGGGCCCGAGACCCAGTACTTC
j_call: TRBJ1-1; v_call: TRBV6-1; d_call: .; clone_size: .; cdr3_aa: CASSEVGRNTEAFF; cdr3_nt: TGTGCCAGCAGTGAAGTGGGCAGAAACACTGAAGCTTTCTTT
j_call: TRBJ1-5; v_call: TRBV30; d_call: .; clone_size: once; cdr3_aa: CAWSVPGSQPQHF; cdr3_nt: TGTGCCTGGAGTGTACCAGGGTCTCAGCCCCAGCATTTT
j_call: TRBJ1-2; v_call: TRBV7-2; d_call: TRBD1; clone_size: .; cdr3_aa: CASSLLGGRGLGGYTF; cdr3_nt: TGTGCCAGCAGCTTATTAGGGGGCAGAGGTTTGGGCGGCTACACCTTC
j_call: TRBJ2-1; v_call: TRBV11-3; d_call: .; clone_size: .; cdr3_aa: CASSSEGSRSYNEQFF; cdr3_nt: TGTGCCAGCAGCTCTGAGGGCAGCCGCTCCTACAATGAGCAGTTCTTC